The T cell receptor beta chain described here comes from a study of vaccination and CD4 T cells after COVID-19 (dated by TCRdb to the early 2020s). With regard to the full study: Every convalescent patient had a positive nasal swab PCR test for SARS-CoV-2, with mild disease in roughly nine patients and severe disease in one. The spike-specific CD4+ TCR repertoire was compared before and after mRNA vaccination in nine to ten COVID-19 convalescent patients and a handful of infection-naive healthy vaccine recipients. Participants received two doses of either the Pfizer-BioNTech BNT162b2 vaccine (n=8) or the Moderna mRNA-1273 vaccine (n=2). Post-vaccine blood samples were obtained a median of around 74 days after the second vaccine dose, with a range of roughly 14 to 241 days. Culture stimuli were overlapping spike peptide pools from SARS-CoV-2 and from the common cold coronaviruses HCoV-NL63, HCoV-OC43 and HCoV-229E. Post-COVID blood samples from convalescent patients were collected a median of roughly 100 days after diagnosis, with a range of 35 to 161 days. Control cultures received a CEFX viral epitope pool as the positive control, an HIV-1 Nef peptide pool as the negative control, or no peptide. The convalescent cohort comprised six males and four females, including two Hispanic individuals, seven Caucasians, two Asians and one multiracial person.

The protocol used for the library was PCR. TCR sequencing of DNA from cultured CD4+ T cells used the Oncomine TCR Beta short-read assay at the Johns Hopkins FTIC core. The QIAamp micro DNA kit was used to extract genomic DNA from the cultured CD4+ T cells. Oncomine TCR Beta libraries made from cultured CD4+ T cells were pooled using unique dual indexes and sequenced on an Illumina iSeq 100. The source study handled its data this way. Non-productive sequences were removed, and CDR3s that did not start with C, did not end with F or W, or were shorter than 7 amino acids were discarded. The MANAFEST web application identified antigen-specific clonotypes by comparing peptide-stimulated wells against reference wells and other culture wells. For a clone to be called positive, the clone needed an FDR below 0.05, an odds ratio above 5, and a productive frequency above 0.1% in at least two of three replicate wells. Cross-reactive clonotypes were defined as significantly expanded in both SARS-CoV-2 spike wells and at least one common cold coronavirus spike condition. Using R version 3.6.1, CDR3 homology was evaluated through Levenshtein distances (stringdist) along with unrooted phylogenetic trees (ape). TCRdb reprocessed the public reads (quality trimming at Q25 with fastp, clone calling with MiXCR) and kept in-frame beta chains. Under each unique CDR3 protein, matching rows form one entry showing the most common genes and DNA. For this entry, the V and J calls and clone size follow TCRdb and not the study's own pipeline. The table for this sample lists 17,000 or so distinct CDR3 sequences; roughly 31% of them were counted only once. The ten largest make up around 16% of the sample.

Study-wide findings and limitations: The median count of SARS-CoV-2-reactive clonotypes went up from around 20 after infection to 30 to 40 after vaccination, although the change was not significant. Nearly all vaccine-specific clones in convalescent patients (304 of 307) were mono-reactive for SARS-CoV-2 spike rather than cross-reactive with common cold coronaviruses. In convalescent patients, a median approximately 90% of post-vaccine SARS-CoV-2-reactive clones were detected only after vaccination, suggesting vaccine-specific priming. The number of convalescent patients in the study was relatively small, and the study did not examine early timepoints following natural infection.

This specimen's treatment or condition label, interpreted: approximately 10-day PBMC culture with coronavirus spike peptide pools or control peptides (ViraFEST assay). The study used the ViraFEST assay, which expanded antigen-specific T cells with peptide pools and then identified expanded clonotypes by TCR sequencing. The positive SARS-CoV-2 PCR tests of the convalescent patients were dated from March to December 2020, before the Alpha, Beta and Delta variants emerged in the United States. Each well held millions of PBMCs cultured in IMDM containing roughly 5% human AB serum and approximately 10 IU/ml IL-2, with roughly 9.2 ug/ml peptide pools added. Half of the culture medium was replaced with fresh IL-2-containing medium on days 3 and 7. Once the cells had been in culture for around nine days, the EasySep CD4+ T cell isolation kit was used to isolate CD4+ T cells by negative selection. PBMCs were separated from whole blood using Ficoll-Paque Plus gradient centrifugation and then either used fresh or cryopreserved at -140C. Triplicate wells were generally used for each culture condition.

In its sample, this clonotype was seen a few times. It lacks a known antigen. Base qualities are not provided; no much larger clone lies one nucleotide away. Sequencing used cultured CD4+ T cells from blood. The sequence came from a human donor with COVID-19.

The CDR3 protein: CASSFSPWFTYEQYF. The DNA sequence is as follows: TGTGCCAGCAGTTTCTCACCATGGTTTACGTACGAGCAGTACTTC. The sequence joins TRBV27 to TRBJ2-7; the D gene is not confidently resolved. CDR3 length: 15 amino acids, cysteine to phenylalanine. CDR3 DNA is the only sequence kept; it has 45 bases, read in frame from the first base. CDR1 is given as MNHEY and CDR2 as SMNVEV, both from the germline V gene (reference sequence). V drops 3 bases and J drops 4 bases, leaving 16 bases in between.